One sample yielded the 7 T cell receptor beta chains listed below, sequenced in a study of control samples from healthy donors and cancer patients. Assay used: immunoSEQ multiplex PCR; TCRdb lists only in-frame clones, some missing. The sample consists of over 150,000 clones, 90% of them appearing once. Specimen: blood. The receptor source for this set is a woman in her 50s in good health.

This clone occurred once. The chain recombines TRBV5-1 with TRBJ2-3; D is unclear. Germline V gene lookup returns CDR1 SGHRS and CDR2 YFSETQ. The CDR3 is made up of 16 amino acids. With 0 bases removed from V and 0 bases from J, the gap between germline ends came to 11 bases. This CDR3 is CASSLAAATSTDTQYF. CDR3 coding DNA: TGCGCCAGCAGCTTGGCGGCGGCTACTAGCACAGATACGCAGTATTTT.

Note on this clone: At one of its ends the junction is not consistent with the germline gene, which may arise from a read error. This chain connects TRBV29-1 to TRBJ1-2; D may be TRBD1 (5 bases). Per the germline V gene, CDR1 is SQVTM and CDR2 is ANQGSEA. This CDR3 comprises 11 residues. The CDR3 reads CSVERDYGYTF. The CDR3 DNA is TGCAGCGTTGAACGGGACTACGGCTACACCTTC.

The chain has TRBV6-2 or TRBV6-3 and TRBJ1-5, with unresolved D. The V gene's germline CDR1 is MNHEY and CDR2 SVGEGT. Trimming took off 2 bases at V and 6 bases at J, with 11 bases between the two ends. This CDR3 comprises 14 residues. The CDR3 spells CASSYPGRGQPQHF. DNA of the CDR3: TGTGCCAGCAGTTACCCAGGTCGAGGTCAGCCCCAGCATTTT.

The chain combines TRBV11-3 with TRBJ2-5; tentatively, D is TRBD1 or TRBD2 (6 bases each). This CDR3 region has 14 residues. The germline V gene has CDR1 SGHNT and CDR2 YENEEA. The V end lost 5 bases, the J end lost 1 base, and 11 bases lay between the germline ends. The CDR3 loop reads CASSPGGLQETQYF. Written as DNA, the CDR3 is TGTGCCAGCAGCCCTGGGGGGCTCCAAGAGACCCAGTACTTC.

CDR3 sequence: CASSLARGVDTQYF. CDR3 nucleotide sequence: TGTGCCAGCAGCTTAGCGCGGGGGGTAGATACGCAGTATTTT. V gene TRBV11-1 combines with J gene TRBJ2-3; 8 nucleotides align to TRBD2. Germline CDR1 reads SGHAT; CDR2 reads FQDESV (reference sequence). This CDR3 region has 14 residues. The trim removed 0 bases at V and 5 bases at J, leaving 1 base unmatched. Supplemented by reference TRBV11-1 and TRBJ2-3, the full variable domain reads EAEVAQSPRYKITEKSQAVAFWCDPISGHATLYWYRQILGQGPELLVQFQDESVVDDSQLPKDRFSAERLKGVDSTLKIQPAELGDSAMYLCASSLARGVDTQYFGPGTRLTVL.

The chain is built from TRBV24-1 and TRBJ2-1; 9 bases fit TRBD1. V trimming: 4 bases; J trimming: 5 bases; junction bases outside the gene matches: 8. The CDR3 has 16 amino acids. CDR1 and CDR2 (germline): KGHDR, SFDVKD. The DNA of the CDR3 is TGTGCCACCAGTGAAATTAACCGGGACAGGGACAATGAGCAGTTCTTC. Protein: CATSEINRDRDNEQFF.

CDR3 nucleotides: TGCGCCAGCAGCCCGGGACAGAACTATGGCTACACCTTC. Its translation: CASSPGQNYGYTF. V and J are TRBV4-3 and TRBJ1-2, with 7 positions matching TRBD1. V lost 4 bases to trimming and J lost 2 bases; unmatched junction nucleotides: 1. Germline CDR1 LGHNA, CDR2 YSLEER. The length of the CDR3 is 13 residues.